This section outlines one T cell receptor (beta chain) sequence together with its context. Its antigen is not known. TCRdb reprocessed the 5' RACE reads via MiXCR and lists one record per CDR3 protein. The table shows around 500,000 distinct CDR3 sequences, with roughly 18% occurring only once. This specimen belongs to a study of T-cell memory formation after mild COVID-19. Study as a whole: Largely, TCR clusters stayed within a single donor. The study, taken as a whole, reports: Later expanders leaned toward CD4+, whereas clones contracting from day 15 to 85 were balanced CD4/CD8. Pre-infection memory carried some responding clones, suggesting that cross-reactive memory joined.

Germline values: CDR1 MNHEY, CDR2 SVGEGT. The V end was cut by 5 bases, the J end by 14 bases, with 17 bases between. This CDR3 spans 12 amino acids. Sequencing was carried out using PBMCs or a T cell subset sorted from them (not recorded which). V and J are TRBV6-2 or TRBV6-3 and TRBJ2-3; D is uncertain. The receptor was isolated from an adult woman who had mild COVID-19 (a few samples of this study predate the infection). Cell type and time point are not known. The CDR3 sequence: CASSELTPFLYF. DNA for the CDR3: TGTGCCAGCAGTGAACTAACCCCTTTCCTGTATTTT.